These 14 T cell receptor beta chains originate from one sample sequenced in a study of blood T cells in healthy people across ages. PCR was performed a second time for about 6 to 12 cycles using a sample-barcoded 5' primer and a J-beta primer mix. TCRdb fed the 5' RACE reads into MiXCR, producing one record per CDR3 protein. The sample holds under 2 million distinct CDR3 sequences, roughly 32% seen once. Sequenced sample: blood. Source of these receptors: a woman aged 30 to 39 in good health.

The chain carries TRBV15 and TRBJ1-6; D might be TRBD1 (6 bases). V was shortened by 5 bases and J by 1 base, with 12 bases between the two germline ends. Germline assignment: CDR1 LNHNV and CDR2 YYDKDF (reference sequence). The CDR3 runs 16 residues. As DNA, the CDR3 is TGTGCCACCAGCGACGGGGGCGGTTCCTATAATTCACCCCTCCACTTT. Its translation: CATSDGGGSYNSPLHF.

The chain couples TRBV27 to TRBJ2-5, with D possibly matching TRBD2 (5 bases). The J call may be in error: the DNA end matches TRBJ2-7 better. The CDR3 runs to 14 residues. CDR1 and CDR2 (germline): MNHEY, SMNVEV (reference sequence). CDR3 in DNA: TGTGCCAGTCAGTCCGGAGGCCTAACCTACGAGCAGTACTTC. It encodes CASQSGGLTYEQYF.

This chain joins TRBV6-2 or TRBV6-3 and TRBJ1-2; TRBD1 aligns across 10 bases. Germline CDR1 MNHEY, CDR2 SVGEGT. The trim removed 5 bases at V and 3 bases at J, leaving 6 bases unmatched. The CDR3 is 15 residues long. CDR3 protein: CASSTGQGVYYGYTF. CDR3 bases: TGTGCCAGCAGTACCGGACAGGGGGTTTACTATGGCTACACCTTC.

This clonotype showed up just a few times. This chain joins TRBV3-1 and TRBJ2-3, with 9 nucleotides matching TRBD2. The CDR3 spans 13 residues. The J segment lost 6 bases and the V segment lost 4 bases, leaving 2 bases of the junction unmatched. Germline CDR1 is LGHDT and CDR2 is YNNKEL (reference sequence). The CDR3: CASSRGGEDTQYF. The DNA of the CDR3 is TGTGCCAGCAGCCGCGGGGGGGAGGATACGCAGTATTTT.

This clonotype was detected a few times. The V call is TRBV20-1, the J call TRBJ2-1, with a possible D match to TRBD2 (6 bases). The germline V gene has CDR1 DFQATT and CDR2 SNEGSKA (reference sequence). The V gene lost 2 bases and the J gene lost 0 bases, with 14 bases spanning the gap. The CDR3 is made up of 16 amino acids. The CDR3 is CSARIQRVSSYNEQFF. CDR3 nucleotides: TGCAGTGCTAGAATCCAGCGGGTGAGCTCCTACAATGAGCAGTTCTTC.

This clonotype was seen a few times. The V gene is TRBV6-5, the J gene TRBJ2-1, with 7 bases aligning to TRBD2. J gave up 6 bases and V 2 bases, and 7 bases lay outside the gene matches. CDR3 length equals 15 residues. The germline gives CDR1 MNHEY, CDR2 SVGAGI. CDR3: CASSYLAGEINEQFF. The CDR3 nucleotides read TGTGCCAGCAGTTACCTGGCGGGAGAAATCAATGAGCAGTTCTTC.

Points on this clonotype: A much bigger clone sits one base away, suggesting this may be a read error. The rearrangement joins TRBV29-1 to TRBJ2-4; D is possibly TRBD2 (5 bases). Trimming pared 7 bases from V and 4 bases from J, leaving 8 bases between. Germline CDR1 and CDR2: SQVTM and ANQGSEA. The CDR3 totals 11 residues. CDR3 DNA: TGCAGCGCTGAGGGTAAAAACATTCAGTACTTC. It is translated as CSAEGKNIQYF.

The table lists this clonotype with many counts. For the CDR3, the DNA is TGCAGCGTTGATCCAAGCGGGACCACACAGTTCTTC. Translating gives CSVDPSGTTQFF. J is TRBJ2-1 and V is TRBV29-1; 7 bases match TRBD2. V lost 3 bases to trimming and J lost 13 bases; unmatched junction nucleotides: 9. The CDR3 is 12 amino acids. Germline V gene lookup returns CDR1 SQVTM and CDR2 ANQGSEA.

V gene TRBV30 combines with J gene TRBJ2-2; no definite D call. Per the germline V gene, CDR1 is GTSNPN and CDR2 is SVGIG (reference sequence). V gave up 4 bases and J gave up 5 bases, with 11 bases separating them. This CDR3 has 13 amino acids. The CDR3 protein is CAWTPWGTGELFF. In DNA form, the CDR3 reads TGTGCCTGGACCCCATGGGGTACCGGGGAGCTGTTTTTT.

This clonotype was picked up one time. This chain joins TRBV5-1 and TRBJ1-1; D is undetermined. This CDR3 region has 14 residues. Trimming removed 2 bases from V and 4 bases from J, with 12 bases in between. Germline CDR1 is SGHRS and CDR2 is YFSETQ. This CDR3 is CASSFRAEGTEAFF. The CDR3 DNA sequence: TGCGCCAGCAGCTTCCGGGCCGAGGGCACTGAAGCTTTCTTT. The full variable domain, its missing parts supplied by reference TRBV5-1 and TRBJ1-1, is KAGVTQTPRYLIKTRGQQVTLSCSPISGHRSVSWYQQTPGQGLQFLFEYFSETQRNKGNFPGRFSGRQFSNSRSEMNVSTLELGDSALYLCASSFRAEGTEAFFGQGTRLTVV.

This clonotype was seen a handful of times. The genes are TRBV12-3 or TRBV12-4 and TRBJ1-1, with TRBD1 matching over 8 bases. After removal of 6 bases from V and 5 bases from J, the junction contained 8 bases not matched to a gene. This CDR3 is 14 amino acids long. Written as DNA, the CDR3 is TGTGCCAGCAGGGAGCAGGGGGCTCGAACTGAAGCTTTCTTT. Amino acid sequence: CASREQGARTEAFF.

This clonotype has more than one count but fewer than ten. The J gene is TRBJ2-3, the V gene TRBV20-1, with no clear D. Germline CDR1 reads DFQATT; CDR2 reads SNEGSKA (reference sequence). The germline V and J ends were trimmed by 5 bases and 2 bases, with 8 bases remaining between them. This CDR3 is 12 amino acids long. CDR3: CSAPPYTDTQYF. The CDR3 DNA reads TGCAGTGCTCCTCCCTACACAGATACGCAGTATTTT.

This clonotype was counted between two and nine times. The chain has TRBV28 and TRBJ2-7; TRBD2 might be the D (7 bases). Germline CDR1 is MDHEN and CDR2 is SYDVKM. The V and J ends lost 3 bases and 2 bases respectively, with 20 bases between them. The CDR3 is 17 amino acids. The CDR3 loop is CASSLLAGAGLTYEQYF. CDR3 coding DNA: TGTGCCAGCAGTTTGCTGGCGGGGGCAGGGTTAACCTACGAGCAGTACTTC.

This chain links TRBV20-1 with TRBJ2-3; 7 bases align to TRBD2. Germline CDR1 and CDR2: DFQATT and SNEGSKA (reference sequence). J was trimmed by 4 bases and V by 1 base; bases with no gene match: 11. This CDR3 is 16 amino acids long. In DNA form, the CDR3 reads TGCAGTGCTAGAGGACCCGCGGGGGAGTTCGCAGATACGCAGTATTTT. This sequence encodes CSARGPAGEFADTQYF.